This paragraph covers one T cell receptor (beta chain) sequence. As yet, its antigen is unknown. Measured with immunoSEQ multiplex PCR; TCRdb has only the in-frame clones, and not every one. The table shows over 150,000 clones, with 91% occurring only once. The CDR3 runs 15 residues. Germline CDR1 reads LNHDA; CDR2 reads SQIVND (reference sequence). The V end was cut by 7 bases, the J end by 3 bases, with 18 bases between. These data originate in a study of cytomegalovirus exposure and HLA in healthy donors. Study-level results: Cytomegalovirus association was assigned to approximately 180 TCR beta chains. Most TCR sequences were seen very rarely across donors, but some public TCRs occurred in many. It was confirmed in vitro that a few of the CMV-associated chains were specific for CMV antigens.

The sequence derives from a young woman in good health and CMV-seropositive. Sequencing input: PBMCs. V gene TRBV19 combines with J gene TRBJ2-5, with TRBD2 as a possible D gene (6 bases). CDR3 sequence reads: CASTEGGTPEETQYF. CDR3 in DNA: TGTGCCAGTACCGAAGGAGGGACGCCCGAAGAGACCCAGTACTTC.